This TCR beta chain was observed in a study of shared clonotypes between healthy human individuals (dated by TCRdb to about 2020). Study-level background: Two women and three men aged 18 to 49 years were included in the cohort. For each donor, three plates each were used for CD4 naive and CD4 memory, two plates were used for CD8 naive, and one plate was used for CD8 memory. To estimate repertoire size and how much clonotype sharing occurs between individuals, the study deeply sequenced the blood TCR repertoires of five healthy adults. To increase sequencing depth and limit assay-specific biases, TCR repertoire library preparation and sequencing were carried out by different laboratories using diverse techniques. Each donor's leukapheresis produced roughly between about 0.9 and 9.5 billion PBMCs. The paper's findings and limits, for the study overall: Larger estimated clonotype richness was generally found for naive subsets than for memory subsets. Sampling was limited to blood, and TCR repertoires in tissue likely differ from TCR repertoires in blood. Because the study included only a small number of donors, the genetic and exposure-history diversity represented was limited. Based on pairwise subsampling, the degree of clonotype sharing among donors was expected to be affected by sequencing depth. Incomplete sequencing was indicated by rarefaction of sorted-subset datasets, despite the large sequencing depth. About 4.5% of naive CD4, more than 3% of naive CD8, 2.3% of memory CD4, and about 0.4% of memory CD8 clonotypes were shared across a few donors. Compared with non-shared clonotypes, the clonotypes found in all four sorted-subset donors had higher generation probabilities.

Using the deep immunoSEQ assay, multiplex PCR amplified TCR CDR3 regions from genomic DNA. Extracted genomic DNA from each cell subset was distributed evenly across all wells of several immunoSEQ 96-well plates, and each plate was treated as a replicate. For sorted subsets, roughly 200 ng of genomic DNA, equivalent to tens of thousands of T cell genomes, went into each replicate PCR. Purified libraries were quantified with a Qubit 3.0 fluorometer, sized on a Bioanalyzer 2100, and re-quantified with the KAPA Library Quantification kit. Every immunoSEQ 96-well plate was sequenced on a dedicated single-read 150-cycle Illumina NextSeq 550 flow cell. The authors processed their data as follows. Because the immunoSEQ output held only junctional sequences and lacked quality scores, the filtering could not match the filtering applied to full-length reads. To assign V/J genes and CDR3, sequences were annotated against IMGT germline references using PyIR, a Python wrapper for IgBLAST v1.9. Reads were removed for weak V/J assignments (E-value above 1e-6), missing CDR3, stop codons, out-of-frame junctions, or ambiguous translated residues. V3J clonotypes were defined as sequences sharing an identical inferred V gene, J gene, and CDR3 amino acid sequence. To compute the percentage overlap between repertoires, the number of shared unique clonotypes was divided by the size of the smaller repertoire. Three approaches were used to assess repertoire richness: RTK rarefaction, the Chao1 estimator, and Recon v2.1 estimates of unobserved clonotypes. For all TCRbeta clonotypes obtained by the gDNA method from a handful of donors, generation probabilities were computed with OLGA. Drawn from immuneACCESS, this table holds only the in-frame rearrangements with V and J called that TCRdb kept. Clones are partly lost; checked studies trace under half to an unresolved V gene and leave the rest unexplained. V, J and clone size reflect that table, while D and trimming were determined from the DNA. Present in this sample are millions of clones, roughly 92% of which were seen just once. Clones ranked in the top ten supply over 0.12% of the sample.

The donors were healthy, HIV-negative adults with no recently reported acute infections or vaccinations. Only Caucasian adults living in Nashville, Tennessee, USA were represented among the donors. CD4+ T cells were enriched through magnetic negative selection, after which naive cells were positively selected on CD45RA and the remaining negative fraction served as the memory subset. Blood was obtained by leukapheresis, after which PBMCs were separated by Ficoll-Histopaque density gradient centrifugation and cryopreserved in liquid nitrogen vapor phase. Analytical flow cytometry was used to check the purity and quantity of every magnetically sorted T cell population. Genomic DNA was isolated from every sorted fraction and measured by UV absorbance on a Nanodrop 2000c. Comment on this clone: What this receptor recognizes is not known. The record has no base qualities; no much larger clone is one base away.

The CDR1 and CDR2 encoded by the germline V gene (reference sequence) are MNHNY and SVGAGI. A distance of 19 bases separates the germline ends of V and J, which lose 6 bases and 8 bases respectively. Its CDR3 holds 14 amino acids, cysteine through phenylalanine. Just CDR3 DNA is preserved here, 42 bases in frame from base 1. The material sequenced was naive CD4+ T cells sorted from blood. Sample cell subset or site, as interpreted from the label and publication: CD45RA+ positively selected. Here the chain combines TRBV6-6 and TRBJ1-2; the D gene cannot be resolved reliably. The TCR sequence derives from a man aged 18 to 29 in good health. The CDR3 region: CASSPGSLLGGYTF. Read as DNA, the sequence is TGTGCCAGCAGCCCCGGGTCCCTCCTGGGAGGCTACACCTTC.